The 17 T cell receptor beta chains presented below share a single source sample, sequenced in a study of shared clonotypes between healthy human individuals. TCRdb's copy holds only in-frame clones and misses some; the assay was immunoSEQ multiplex PCR. Counted here are some 1 million clones, about three quarters occurring once; the ten biggest clones make up about 1.5%. The material sequenced was memory CD4+ T cells sorted from blood. Stated subset: CD45RA-negative fraction. Receptors originate from a man aged 18 to 30 in good health.

CDR3 sequence (DNA): TGTGCCAGCAGTCAACAGGTCGCTGAAAAACTGTTTTTT. This sequence encodes CASSQQVAEKLFF. J is TRBJ1-4 and V is TRBV6-5; TRBD1 might be the D (5 bases). V was trimmed by 5 bases and J by 7 bases, leaving 11 bases between them. Germline V gene sequence: CDR1 MNHEY, CDR2 SVGAGI. This CDR3 spans 13 amino acids.

The rearrangement uses TRBV5-1 and TRBJ2-7; 11 bases line up with TRBD2. The CDR3 covers 16 residues. Germline V gene data show CDR1 as SGHRS and CDR2 as YFSETQ. The V segment lost 4 bases and the J segment 3 bases; nucleotides outside the gene matches: 9. Written as DNA, the CDR3 is TGCGCCAGCAGCCCGGATGGGACTAGCGGCTTCTACGAGCAGTACTTC. Translation gives CASSPDGTSGFYEQYF.

A word on this clone: Within the sample, other DNA sequences also encode this same CDR3. The J gene is TRBJ2-5, the V gene TRBV9; 11 nucleotides agree with TRBD2. From germline, CDR1 is SGDLS and CDR2 YYNGEE. CDR3 size: 16 residues. Trimming took 0 bases from V and 5 from J; bases not matched to a gene: 6. CDR3 in DNA: TGTGCCAGCAGCGTAGGGGCTAGCGGGGGGCTGGAGACCCAGTACTTC. Protein sequence: CASSVGASGGLETQYF.

The rearrangement uses TRBV13 and TRBJ2-5, with 7 bases aligning to TRBD2. The V gene end was trimmed by 5 bases and the J gene end by 5 bases; junction bases not matched to a gene: 8. CDR1 and CDR2 (germline): PRHDT, FYEKMQ (reference sequence). The CDR3 is 14 residues long. CDR3 DNA sequence: TGTGCCAGCAGCCGCCTGGAGGGAGGGGAGACCCAGTACTTC. It is translated as CASSRLEGGETQYF.

The genes are TRBV10-1 and TRBJ2-3, with 11 bases aligning to TRBD2. The CDR3 runs 17 residues. V lost 2 bases to trimming and J lost 4 bases; unmatched junction nucleotides: 8. Per the germline V gene, CDR1 is WNHNN and CDR2 is SYGVQD (reference sequence). The CDR3 reads CASSELPLAGGADTQYF. CDR3 nucleotide sequence: TGCGCCAGCAGTGAGCTCCCCTTAGCGGGAGGGGCAGATACGCAGTATTTT.

The chain carries TRBV6-5 and TRBJ2-7, with D possibly TRBD1 on 5 matching bases. CDR1 is MNHEY and CDR2 is SVGAGI in the germline V gene. The CDR3 runs 12 residues. Trimming removed 6 bases at V and 7 bases at J, with 13 bases between. CDR3: CASRGRVGEQYF. Here the CDR3 DNA reads TGTGCCAGCAGGGGCAGGGTGGGTGAGCAGTACTTC.

This chain joins TRBV2 and TRBJ2-7; D remains unclear. The germline CDR1 and CDR2 sequences are SNHLY and FYNNEI. Deletions cut 6 bases from V and 0 bases from J, with 18 bases between. This CDR3 region has 16 residues. CDR3 sequence (DNA): TGTGCCAGCAGGGGCGAGAGGTTGGCCCACTCCTACGAGCAGTACTTC. Its protein product is CASRGERLAHSYEQYF.

This clone showed up many times. This chain joins TRBV28 and TRBJ1-2; D possibly corresponds to TRBD1 (5 bases). CDR3 length: 14 residues. Trimming cost V 5 bases and J 9 bases, with 19 bases left between them. CDR1 is MDHEN and CDR2 is SYDVKM in the germline V gene. CDR3 loop: CASSKGRGVRSYTF. The DNA of the CDR3 is TGTGCCAGCAGTAAGGGGAGAGGAGTAAGGAGCTACACCTTC.

The rearrangement uses TRBV18 and TRBJ2-7; 14 nucleotides align to TRBD2. Germline V lookup: CDR1 KGHSH, CDR2 LQKENI. There are 14 residues in the CDR3. With V trimmed by 3 bases and J by 5 bases, 0 bases remained unmatched. CDR3 region: CASSPTSGRDEQYF. The CDR3 region has the DNA TGTGCCAGCTCACCGACTAGCGGGAGGGACGAGCAGTACTTC.

V usage is TRBV29-1 and J usage is TRBJ2-4; D gene uncertain. Germline CDR1 and CDR2: SQVTM and ANQGSEA. The CDR3 contains 13 residues. V was cut by 2 bases and J by 7 bases, with 12 bases left in between. CDR3 residues: CSVELGTSNIQYF. The CDR3 nucleotides are TGCAGCGTTGAATTGGGCACTTCGAACATTCAGTACTTC.

The chain links TRBV10-2 to TRBJ2-3, with 9 bases fitting TRBD2. Germline V gives CDR1 WSHSY, CDR2 SAAADI. The V and J ends lost 4 bases and 3 bases, in that order; junction bases with no gene match: 5. The CDR3 runs to 15 residues. CDR3 amino acids: CASSASGERTDTQYF. DNA for the CDR3: TGCGCCAGCAGTGCTAGCGGGGAACGGACAGATACGCAGTATTTT.

This clone occurred once. CDR3 sequence: CASISVTIGQPQHF. In DNA, the CDR3 is TGTGCCAGCATTTCGGTAACAATCGGGCAGCCCCAGCATTTT. The chain combines TRBV28 with TRBJ1-5, with D hard to call. V was pared by 7 bases and J by 7 bases, with 17 bases between. This CDR3 contains 14 residues. CDR1 MDHEN and CDR2 SYDVKM come from the germline V gene.

V usage is TRBV6-6 and J usage is TRBJ1-5; TRBD1 agrees at 9 bases. V shed 6 bases and J 5 bases; nucleotides not matched to a gene: 5. The CDR3 has 14 residues. Germline lookup yields CDR1 MNHNY and CDR2 SVGAGI (reference sequence). DNA for the CDR3: TGTGCCAGCAGGGGGACAGGGAGGTATCAGCCCCAGCATTTT. Its protein product is CASRGTGRYQPQHF.

As for this clone: Different DNA sequences within this sample yield the same CDR3. The V call is TRBV7-2, the J call TRBJ2-2; tentative D call: TRBD1 (5 bases). Germline CDR1 reads SGHTA; CDR2 reads FQGNSA. The CDR3 runs 15 residues. The V gene lost 3 bases and the J gene lost 2 bases, with 10 bases spanning the gap. CDR3 sequence: CASSLGRANTGELFF. The CDR3 coding sequence is TGTGCCAGCAGCTTGGGCAGGGCTAACACCGGGGAGCTGTTTTTT.

The chain couples TRBV2 to TRBJ2-5; D is unresolved. This CDR3 comprises 12 residues. The V gene lost 3 bases and the J gene lost 7 bases, with 9 bases spanning the gap. Germline loops: CDR1 SNHLY, CDR2 FYNNEI. Written as DNA, the CDR3 is TGTGCCAGCAGTGAGGGTAGAACGACCCAGTACTTC. Translation gives CASSEGRTTQYF.

This chain joins TRBV9 and TRBJ2-3, with 16 bases identical to TRBD2. CDR3 length equals 15 residues. V trimming: 3 bases; J trimming: 8 bases; junction bases outside the gene matches: 3. The V gene's germline CDR1 is SGDLS and CDR2 YYNGEE. CDR3 bases: TGTGCCAGCAGCGCGGGGACTAGCGGGAGGGGTACGCAGTATTTT. This gives the protein CASSAGTSGRGTQYF.

The rearrangement uses TRBV5-4 and TRBJ1-6; 9 bases align to TRBD1. The length of the CDR3 is 18 residues. Trimming removed 4 bases from V and 0 bases from J; junction bases left unmatched: 8. Germline-derived CDR1 and CDR2 are SGHNT and YYREEE (reference sequence). This chain's CDR3 is CASSPSTGGSSYNSPLHF. CDR3 in DNA: TGTGCCAGCAGCCCCTCGACAGGGGGTAGCTCCTATAATTCACCCCTCCACTTT.